Each of the 14 T cell receptor beta chains below was sequenced from the same sample in a study of regulatory T cells in long-lasting Graves disease. Libraries of TCR beta came from iRepertoire HTBI primers plus Arm-PCR of CDR3 regions. TCRdb reprocessed the multiplex PCR reads via MiXCR and lists one record per CDR3 protein. Here the sample spans around 430,000 distinct CDR3 sequences, 20% to 25% being singletons. Time point given: persistent/refractory GD, antithyroid drugs over 5 years with positive TRAb. RNA isolated from PBMCs was used to make the TCR library. Here the sequenced sample was peripheral blood mononuclear cells (PBMCs), taken when the disease was refractory, from a patient treated with antithyroid drugs. These receptors were collected from a female donor with Graves disease.

This clonotype was observed a handful of times. V is TRBV7-2 and J is TRBJ1-2; a possible D gene is TRBD1 (5 bases). V was trimmed by 5 bases and J by 0 bases, leaving 13 bases between them. This CDR3 is 15 amino acids long. The germline CDR1 and CDR2 sequences are SGHTA and FQGNSA. CDR3 DNA: TGTGCCAGCAGCCGAGGGGCGCAAGCTAACTATGGCTACACCTTC. Residues: CASSRGAQANYGYTF.

This clonotype was picked up many times. This chain connects TRBV12-3 or TRBV12-4 to TRBJ2-7; D might be TRBD1 (6 bases). The CDR3 contains 13 residues. V was pared by 5 bases and J by 7 bases, with 15 bases between. The CDR3 protein is CASSQTGPREQYF. The CDR3 region has the DNA TGTGCCAGCAGTCAGACAGGACCTCGGGAGCAGTACTTC.

This clonotype was recorded many times. The rearrangement uses TRBV12-3 or TRBV12-4 and TRBJ2-5, with 9 bases aligning to TRBD1. The ends lost 2 bases at V and 4 bases at J; junction bases unmatched: 8. This CDR3 is built from 16 residues. The CDR3 loop is CASSLPRDRDTETQYF. CDR3 sequence (DNA): TGTGCCAGCAGTTTACCCCGGGACAGGGATACAGAGACCCAGTACTTC.

This clonotype appeared many times. The chain couples TRBV12-3 or TRBV12-4 to TRBJ2-5, with D unclear. The length of the CDR3 is 14 residues. The V end lost 6 bases, the J end lost 2 bases, and 13 bases lay between the germline ends. The CDR3 region has the DNA TGTGCCAGCAGGAGTCTGCCAGATCAAGAGACCCAGTACTTC. Its translation: CASRSLPDQETQYF.

This clonotype was counted at least ten times. The chain's CDR3 is CASGKDSTYEQYF. The CDR3 region has the DNA TGTGCCAGCGGAAAGGACAGTACCTACGAGCAGTACTTC. V and J are TRBV6-1 and TRBJ2-7, with D possibly being TRBD1 (6 bases). Trimming removed 8 bases from V and 2 bases from J, with 13 bases in between. Germline CDR1 and CDR2: MNHNS and SASEGT. This CDR3 contains 13 residues.

This clonotype was seen repeatedly, ten times or more. The rearrangement uses TRBV6-2 or TRBV6-3 and TRBJ2-7, with no clear D. This CDR3 contains 12 residues. V was cut by 5 bases and J by 3 bases, with 8 bases left in between. Germline CDR1 and CDR2: MNHEY and SVGEGT. The CDR3 loop is CASSGCFYEQYF. CDR3 DNA: TGTGCCAGCAGTGGTTGTTTCTACGAGCAGTACTTC.

This clonotype was recorded many times. CDR3 DNA: TGTGCCAGCAGCGCAAGGACAGGGGGTGAAAAACTGTTTTTT. Protein product: CASSARTGGEKLFF. The chain employs TRBV7-2 and TRBJ1-4, with 10 positions matching TRBD1. Trimming cost V 5 bases and J 7 bases; bases outside gene matches: 4. The germline V gene has CDR1 SGHTA and CDR2 FQGNSA. This CDR3 region has 14 residues.

The chain combines TRBV20-1 with TRBJ2-7, with no clear D. V was clipped by 3 bases and J by 1 base, with 10 bases between them. The CDR3 length is 13 residues. Germline CDR1 is DFQATT and CDR2 is SNEGSKA (reference sequence). The CDR3 DNA is TGCAGTGCTAGTGCAGACCCGTCCTACGAGCAGTACTTC. Amino acid sequence: CSASADPSYEQYF.

This clonotype has only a few counts. The chain uses TRBV7-6 and TRBJ1-5; the D gene is possibly TRBD1 (6 bases). This CDR3 is 17 amino acids long. CDR1 is SGHVS and CDR2 is FNYEAQ in the germline V gene. V dropped 5 bases and J dropped 0 bases, with 17 bases sitting between them. The CDR3 DNA sequence: TGTGCCAGCAGCCCCTCCGGAACAGGGCATAGCAATCAGCCCCAGCATTTT. This encodes CASSPSGTGHSNQPQHF.

J is TRBJ2-7 and V is TRBV2; 9 bases agree with TRBD1. Germline values: CDR1 SNHLY, CDR2 FYNNEI. J was trimmed by 1 base and V by 6 bases; bases with no gene match: 7. CDR3 length: 15 residues. The CDR3 reads CASRDWDRVSYEQYF. For the CDR3, the DNA is TGTGCCAGCAGAGACTGGGACAGGGTTTCCTACGAGCAGTACTTC.

As concerns this clonotype: Given a much more abundant clone one base away, this may be a read error. J is TRBJ2-7 and V is TRBV11-3; D unclear. The germline V gene has CDR1 SGHNT and CDR2 YENEEA. V was clipped by 0 bases and J by 3 bases, with 3 bases between them. CDR3 length equals 12 residues. The CDR3 bases are TGTGCCAGCAGCTTAGAGGACTACGAGCAGTACTTC. This encodes CASSLEDYEQYF. Supplemented by reference TRBV11-3 and TRBJ2-7, the full variable domain reads EAGVVQSPRYKIIEKKQPVAFWCNPISGHNTLYWYLQNLGQGPELLIRYENEEAVDDSQLPKDRFSAERLKGVDSTLKIQPAELGDSAVYLCASSLEDYEQYFGPGTRLTVT.

The chain has TRBV29-1 and TRBJ1-5, with TRBD1 as a possible D gene (6 bases). Germline-derived CDR1 and CDR2 are SQVTM and ANQGSEA. The CDR3 totals 14 residues. V gave up 4 bases and J gave up 0 bases, with 10 bases separating them. CDR3 sequence (DNA): TGCAGCGTTGGGACAGATAATAGCAATCAGCCCCAGCATTTT. It yields the protein CSVGTDNSNQPQHF.

This clonotype was recorded a few times. CDR3 region: CSAFRTARGGELFF. In DNA form, the CDR3 reads TGCAGTGCTTTTCGGACAGCGAGGGGCGGGGAGCTGTTTTTT. The V call is TRBV20-1, the J call TRBJ2-2; D might be TRBD1 (6 bases). Germline V gives CDR1 DFQATT, CDR2 SNEGSKA (reference sequence). The CDR3 extends over 14 amino acids. The V gene lost 5 bases and the J gene lost 7 bases, with 17 bases spanning the gap.

The sample holds many counts of this clonotype. The V call is TRBV29-1, the J call TRBJ1-5; 9 positions match TRBD1. CDR1 and CDR2 (germline): SQVTM, ANQGSEA. J lost 3 bases, V lost 6 bases, and 3 bases had no gene match. The CDR3 length is 13 residues. CDR3 residues: CSVLQGANQPQHF. The CDR3 bases are TGCAGCGTCCTACAGGGGGCCAATCAGCCCCAGCATTTT. Filled out from reference TRBV29-1 and TRBJ1-5, the complete variable domain reads SAVISQKPSRDICQRGTSLTIQCQVDSQVTMMFWYRQQPGQSLTLIATANQGSEATYESGFVIDKFPISRPNLTFSTLTVSNMSPEDSSIYLCSVLQGANQPQHFGDGTRLSIL.